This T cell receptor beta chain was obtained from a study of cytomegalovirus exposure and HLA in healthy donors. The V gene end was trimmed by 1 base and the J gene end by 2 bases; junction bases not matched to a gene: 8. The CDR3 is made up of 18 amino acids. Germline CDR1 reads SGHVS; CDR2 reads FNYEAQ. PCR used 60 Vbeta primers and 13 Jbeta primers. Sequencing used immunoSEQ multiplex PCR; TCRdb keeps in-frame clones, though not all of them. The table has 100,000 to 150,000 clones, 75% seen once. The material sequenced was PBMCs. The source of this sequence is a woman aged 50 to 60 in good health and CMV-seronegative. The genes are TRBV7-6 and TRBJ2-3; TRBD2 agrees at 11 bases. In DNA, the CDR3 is TGTGCCAGCAGCTTAGATTTCAGGACTAGCGGGCCCACAGATACGCAGTATTTT. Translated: CASSLDFRTSGPTDTQYF.